Sequencing of this TCR beta chain was carried out in a study of PD-L1 blockade in urothelial cancer. Stated time point: pretreatment peripheral blood. Trimming cost V 5 bases and J 8 bases, with 16 bases left between them. The V gene's germline CDR1 is SGHRS and CDR2 YFSETQ. This CDR3 comprises 14 residues. Generated by immunoSEQ multiplex PCR, the TCRdb table keeps only in-frame clones and is missing some. The sample yields around 100,000 clones, around 90% seen once. The sequence came from a man aged 55-75 years with urothelial cancer. The sequencing here drew on PBMCs, taken around atezolizumab (anti-PD-L1) treatment. This rearrangement joins TRBV5-1 to TRBJ1-4; D is perhaps TRBD1 (6 bases). In nucleotides, the CDR3 is TGCGCCAGCAGTTCAGGGGCCGGTCAAGAAAAACTGTTTTTT. As protein: CASSSGAGQEKLFF.